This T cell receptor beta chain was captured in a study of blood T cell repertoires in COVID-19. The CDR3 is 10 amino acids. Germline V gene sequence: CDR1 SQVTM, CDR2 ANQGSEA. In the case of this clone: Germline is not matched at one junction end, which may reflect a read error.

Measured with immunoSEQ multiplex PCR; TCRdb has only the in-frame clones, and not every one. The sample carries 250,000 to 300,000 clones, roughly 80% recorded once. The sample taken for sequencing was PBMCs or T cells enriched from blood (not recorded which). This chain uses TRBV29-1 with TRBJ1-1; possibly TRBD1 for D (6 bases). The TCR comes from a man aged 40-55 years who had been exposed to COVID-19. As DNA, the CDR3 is TGCAGCGTTGAAGTACATGGGACACTCTTT. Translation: CSVEVHGTLF.